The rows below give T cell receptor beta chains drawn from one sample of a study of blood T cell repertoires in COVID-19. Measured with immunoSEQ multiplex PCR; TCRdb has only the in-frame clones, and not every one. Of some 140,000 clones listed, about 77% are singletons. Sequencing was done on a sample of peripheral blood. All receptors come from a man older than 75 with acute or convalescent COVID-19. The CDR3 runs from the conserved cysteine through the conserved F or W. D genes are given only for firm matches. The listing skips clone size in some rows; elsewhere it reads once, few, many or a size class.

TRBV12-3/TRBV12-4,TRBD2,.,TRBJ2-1,CAGGSSSGNEQFF,TGTGCGGGGGGGAGTTCCAGCGGGAATGAGCAGTTCTTC
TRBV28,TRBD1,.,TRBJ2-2,CASSSGGVTGELFF,TGTGCCAGCAGTTCAGGGGGCGTCACCGGGGAGCTGTTTTTT
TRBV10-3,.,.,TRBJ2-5,CAISDGGSETQYF,TGTGCCATCAGTGACGGAGGGAGTGAGACCCAGTACTTC
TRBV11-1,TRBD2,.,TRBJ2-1,CASSLGTSGSNEQFF,TGTGCCAGCAGCTTGGGGACTAGCGGGTCGAATGAGCAGTTCTTC
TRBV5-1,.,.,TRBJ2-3,CASSLGVLGTDTQYF,TGCGCCAGCAGCTTAGGGGTGCTGGGCACAGATACGCAGTATTTT
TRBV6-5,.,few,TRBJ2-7,CATKISSSYEQYF,TGTGCCACGAAGATCTCGAGCTCCTACGAGCAGTACTTC
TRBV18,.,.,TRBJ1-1,CASSRDTPKNTEAFF,TGTGCCAGCTCAAGAGACACACCCAAGAACACTGAAGCTTTCTTT
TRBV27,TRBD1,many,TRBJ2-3,CASRPGQGAGDTQYF,TGTGCCAGCAGACCGGGTCAGGGGGCTGGAGATACGCAGTATTTT
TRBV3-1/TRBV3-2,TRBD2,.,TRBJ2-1,CASSQLLAGRYNEQFF,TGTGCCAGCAGCCAACTCCTAGCGGGGAGATACAATGAGCAGTTCTTC
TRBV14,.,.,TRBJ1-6,CASSLVPDSPLHF,TGTGCCAGCAGCCTTGTCCCCGATTCACCCCTCCACTTT
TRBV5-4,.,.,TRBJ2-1,CASSLVGQNNEQFF,TGTGCCAGCAGCTTGGTCGGACAGAACAATGAGCAGTTCTTC
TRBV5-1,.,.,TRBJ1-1,CASSLGGVNTEAFF,TGCGCCAGCAGCTTAGGAGGGGTGAACACTGAAGCTTTCTTT
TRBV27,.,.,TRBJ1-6,CASSRGDSPLHF,TGTGCCAGCAGTCGGGGGGACTCACCCCTCCACTTT
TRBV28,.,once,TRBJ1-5,CASSENQGLRPQHF,TGTGCCAGCAGCGAGAACCAGGGGTTGCGGCCCCAGCATTTT
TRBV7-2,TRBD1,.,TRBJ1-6,CASSSTGGSSPLHF,TGTGCCAGCAGCTCGACAGGGGGCAGTTCACCCCTCCACTTT
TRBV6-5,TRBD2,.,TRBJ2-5,CASSYGSGGSETQYF,TGTGCCAGCAGTTACGGGAGCGGGGGTAGTGAGACCCAGTACTTC
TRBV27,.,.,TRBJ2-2,CASSLSYDFTGELFF,TGTGCCAGCAGTTTATCCTACGACTTCACCGGGGAGCTGTTTTTT
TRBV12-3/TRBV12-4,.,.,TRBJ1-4,CASRGEWNEKLFF,TGTGCCAGCAGAGGAGAGTGGAATGAAAAACTGTTTTTT
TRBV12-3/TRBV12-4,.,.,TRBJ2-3,CASSLRGNTQYF,TGTGCCAGCAGTTTAAGGGGAAATACGCAGTATTTT
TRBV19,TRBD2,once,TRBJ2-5,CASKASGGIQETQYF,TGTGCCAGTAAGGCTAGCGGGGGAATCCAAGAGACCCAGTACTTC
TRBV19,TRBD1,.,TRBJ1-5,CASRVTGGKGPQHF,TGTGCCAGTAGAGTGACAGGGGGCAAGGGGCCCCAGCATTTT
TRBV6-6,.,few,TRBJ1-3,CASQRGYSGNTIYF,TGTGCCAGCCAAAGGGGATACTCTGGAAACACCATATATTTT
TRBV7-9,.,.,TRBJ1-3,CASSLDTSKTENTIYF,TGTGCCAGCAGCTTGGACACCTCAAAAACCGAAAACACCATATATTTT
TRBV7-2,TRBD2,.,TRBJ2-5,CASSHGTSGPLGETQYF,TGTGCCAGCAGCCACGGGACTAGCGGGCCCTTAGGAGAGACCCAGTACTTC
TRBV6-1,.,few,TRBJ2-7,CASSEVGRVALRNYEQYF,TGTGCCAGCAGTGAAGTCGGCAGGGTGGCGCTCAGGAACTACGAGCAGTACTTC
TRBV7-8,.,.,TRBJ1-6,CASSPTGPTKSPLHF,TGTGCCAGCAGCCCGACCGGCCCCACTAAATCACCCCTCCACTTT
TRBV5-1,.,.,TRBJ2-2,CASSYTVNTGELFF,TGCGCCAGCAGCTATACAGTCAACACCGGGGAGCTGTTTTTT
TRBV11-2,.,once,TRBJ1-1,CASSFSGLTEAFF,TGTGCCAGCAGCTTTTCAGGGCTTACTGAAGCTTTCTTT
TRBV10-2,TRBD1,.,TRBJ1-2,CASSEIGTGTNYGYTF,TGCGCCAGCAGTGAGATTGGGACAGGGACGAACTATGGCTACACCTTC
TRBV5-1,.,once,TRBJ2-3,CASSPEDRKGDTQYF,TGCGCCAGCAGCCCGGAGGACCGAAAAGGGGATACGCAGTATTTT
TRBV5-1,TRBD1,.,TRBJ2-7,CASSLYTGAYEQYF,TGCGCCAGCAGCTTGTACACAGGGGCCTACGAGCAGTACTTC
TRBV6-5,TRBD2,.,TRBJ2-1,CASSYSGGYGEQFF,TGTGCCAGCAGTTACTCCGGGGGGTACGGGGAGCAGTTCTTC
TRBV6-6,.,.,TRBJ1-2,CASSYPGDYGYTF,TGTGCCAGCAGTTACCCGGGTGACTATGGCTACACCTTC
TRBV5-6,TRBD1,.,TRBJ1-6,CASSLVTGQGISTLHF,TGTGCCAGCAGCTTGGTTACGGGACAGGGGATTTCAACCCTCCACTTT
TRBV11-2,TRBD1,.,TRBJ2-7,CASSSRDRGNLNF,TGTGCCAGCAGCTCCCGGGACAGGGGAAATTTGAACTTC
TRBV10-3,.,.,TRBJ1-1,CAISESSKNTEAFF,TGTGCCATCAGTGAGTCTTCCAAGAACACTGAAGCTTTCTTT
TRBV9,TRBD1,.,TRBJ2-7,CASSVTGTGFDEQYF,TGTGCCAGCAGCGTTACCGGGACAGGGTTCGACGAGCAGTACTTC
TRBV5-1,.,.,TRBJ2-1,CACSLVGGGALGSRFF,.
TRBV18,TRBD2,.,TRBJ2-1,CASSPGLAGAEQFF,TGTGCCAGCTCACCCGGACTAGCGGGGGCTGAGCAGTTCTTC
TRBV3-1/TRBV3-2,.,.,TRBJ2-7,CASSQAAGYEQYF,TGTGCCAGCAGCCAAGCCGCGGGTTACGAGCAGTACTTC
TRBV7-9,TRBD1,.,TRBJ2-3,CASNPPGQGSTDTQYF,TGTGCCAGCAACCCACCGGGACAGGGAAGCACAGATACGCAGTATTTT
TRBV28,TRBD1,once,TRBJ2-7,CASSLLPGQGTYEQYF,TGTGCCAGCAGTTTACTTCCGGGACAGGGGACATACGAGCAGTACTTC
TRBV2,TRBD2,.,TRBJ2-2,CASSVQRGGNSRTGELFF,TGTGCCAGCAGTGTACAGCGGGGGGGTAATTCGCGGACCGGGGAGCTGTTTTTT
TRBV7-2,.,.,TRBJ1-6,CASSFQGANSPLHF,TGTGCCAGCAGCTTCCAGGGCGCAAATTCACCCCTCCACTTT
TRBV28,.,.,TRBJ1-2,CASSSPGRGYTF,TGTGCCAGCAGTTCCCCGGGGAGGGGCTACACCTTC
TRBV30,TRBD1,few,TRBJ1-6,CAWSVQGDSYNSPLHF,TGTGCCTGGAGTGTACAGGGGGACTCCTATAATTCACCCCTCCACTTT
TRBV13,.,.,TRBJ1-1,CASSLDRQGNTEAFF,TGTGCCAGCAGCTTAGATCGGCAGGGGAACACTGAAGCTTTCTTT
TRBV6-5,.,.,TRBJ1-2,CASSLENYGYTF,TGTGCCAGCAGTCTCGAGAACTATGGCTACACCTTC
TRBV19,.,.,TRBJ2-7,CASSIGGIYEQYF,TGTGCCAGTAGTATAGGGGGCATCTACGAGCAGTACTTC
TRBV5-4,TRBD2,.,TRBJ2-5,CASSAGTSGYQETQYF,TGTGCCAGCAGCGCTGGGACTAGCGGTTACCAAGAGACCCAGTACTTC
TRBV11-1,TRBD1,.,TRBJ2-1,CASSPRQGRSYNEQFF,TGTGCCAGCAGCCCTAGACAGGGCCGCTCCTACAATGAGCAGTTCTTC
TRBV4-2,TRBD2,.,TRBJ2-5,CASSQESGGRKTQYF,TGTGCCAGCAGCCAAGAAAGCGGGGGGCGGAAGACCCAGTACTTC
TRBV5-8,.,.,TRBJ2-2,CASSRGWLNTGELFF,TGTGCCAGCAGCCGGGGGTGGCTAAACACCGGGGAGCTGTTTTTT
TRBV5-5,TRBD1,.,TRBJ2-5,CASSFRQGANLETQYF,TGTGCCAGCAGCTTCCGACAGGGGGCGAATTTAGAGACCCAGTACTTC